This TCR beta chain was recovered during a study of Ad26.COV2.S vaccination and SARS-CoV-2 variants. The overall study: Once, or twice with 56 days between doses, Ad26.COV2.S was given intramuscularly.

J lost 0 bases, V lost 2 bases, and 7 bases had no gene match. The CDR3 sequence is 17 residues long. Germline V gene data show CDR1 as LNHNV and CDR2 as YYDKDF (reference sequence). Only in-frame clones appear in the TCRdb table, and some are missing; sequencing was by immunoSEQ multiplex PCR. Of 350,000 to 500,000 clones listed, roughly 90% are singletons. Specified treatment: roughly 18 received Ad26.COV2.S at low or high dose, single or two shots; 5 received placebo; per-sample allocation not given. Specimen acquisition occurred on day 63 following the initial vaccine or placebo injection. V gene TRBV15 combines with J gene TRBJ2-5, with 9 bases that match TRBD2. This receptor was obtained from a person aged 18-60 years who received the Ad26.COV2.S COVID-19 vaccine or a placebo. The source was peripheral blood, collected in a trial of Ad26.COV2.S vaccine versus placebo. CDR3 in amino acids: CATSRRPGLAYQETQYF. The CDR3 DNA is TGTGCCACCAGCAGACGACCGGGACTAGCCTACCAAGAGACCCAGTACTTC.